This TCR beta chain stems from a study of cytomegalovirus exposure and HLA in healthy donors. Amplification used 60 Vbeta primers and 13 Jbeta primers. The protocol was immunoSEQ multiplex PCR, while the TCRdb copy is restricted to in-frame clones and leaves out a portion. The sample holds some 200,000 clones, approximately 84% seen once. V shed 6 bases, J shed 4 bases, and the junction held 5 bases outside the gene matches. In germline, CDR1 is MGHDK, CDR2 SYGVNS. CDR3 length: 15 amino acids. The chain employs TRBV25-1 and TRBJ2-7; 14 bases are shared with TRBD2. Sequencing used PBMCs. This clonotype originated in a girl less than two years old in good health and CMV-seronegative. The DNA for the CDR3 is TGTGCCAGCAGCTCGGGACTAGCGGGAGTTTACGAGCAGTACTTC. The encoded protein is CASSSGLAGVYEQYF.